A selection of T cell receptor beta chains follows, all from one sample in a study of T cell changes during pregnancy in multiple sclerosis. Only in-frame clones appear in the TCRdb table, and some are missing; sequencing was by immunoSEQ multiplex PCR. The sample includes about 40,000 clones, roughly 91% of them seen just once. This specimen was CD4+ T cells from peripheral blood mononuclear cells, taken in the third trimester of pregnancy. The receptors were sampled from a female donor with multiple sclerosis, enrolled in a pregnancy study. Each CDR3 is given with its conserved first and last residue. A D gene is named only where the DNA matches it firmly. Clone size is not always given. Where it is, it says once, few, many or a class for expanded clones.

clone_size,v_call,d_call,j_call,cdr3_aa,cdr3_nt
few,TRBV16,TRBD1,TRBJ1-5,CASSAGTGFQPQHF,TGTGCCAGCAGCGCCGGGACAGGGTTTCAGCCCCAGCATTTT
-,TRBV6-6,-,TRBJ2-1,CASSFRRGSYNEQFF,TGTGCCAGCAGTTTCCGACGGGGCTCCTACAATGAGCAGTTCTTC
-,TRBV25-1,-,TRBJ1-5,CASSSAGHGGQPQHF,TGTGCCAGCAGTAGTGCGGGGCACGGGGGGCAGCCCCAGCATTTT
-,TRBV18,-,TRBJ2-7,CASSPEWVRAYEQYF,TGTGCCAGCTCACCAGAATGGGTCAGGGCCTACGAGCAGTACTTC
-,TRBV11-1,-,TRBJ2-3,CASSRLSSTDTQYF,TGTGCCAGCAGTCGACTATCTAGCACAGATACGCAGTATTTT
-,TRBV4-1,TRBD1,TRBJ2-7,CASSQARGTPYEQYF,TGCGCCAGCAGCCAAGCCAGGGGGACCCCCTACGAGCAGTACTTC
-,TRBV9,-,TRBJ2-2,CASSVEVGTYTGELFF,TGTGCCAGCAGCGTAGAGGTTGGGACTTACACCGGGGAGCTGTTTTTT
-,TRBV27,-,TRBJ1-1,CASSPPSRGAARNTEAFF,TGTGCCAGCAGTCCCCCAAGCCGTGGGGCCGCGAGGAACACTGAAGCTTTCTTT
-,TRBV5-1,-,TRBJ1-5,CASSRGIGDGDNQPQHF,TGCGCCAGCAGCCGGGGGATTGGGGACGGAGACAATCAGCCCCAGCATTTT
-,TRBV6-4,TRBD2,TRBJ2-1,CASSVAGGRNEQFF,TGTGCCAGCAGTGTGGCGGGGGGAAGGAATGAGCAGTTCTTC
-,TRBV5-5,-,TRBJ2-1,CASSQPGGRGNEQFF,TGTGCCAGCAGCCAGCCCGGGGGGCGCGGGAATGAGCAGTTCTTC
-,TRBV7-8,-,TRBJ2-3,CASSFQDTQYF,TGTGCCAGCAGCTTCCAAGATACGCAGTATTTT
-,TRBV5-1,TRBD1,TRBJ2-1,CASSRTGESYNEQFF,TGCGCCAGCAGCCGGACAGGGGAATCCTACAATGAGCAGTTCTTC
-,TRBV6-1,-,TRBJ1-6,CASSERGQTNSPLHF,TGTGCCAGCAGTGAACGAGGACAGACGAATTCACCCCTCCACTTT